This TCR beta chain appears in the sequencing data of a study of Graves' ophthalmopathy and Graves' hyperthyroidism. Overall study results and limits: Blood also contained most of the expanded thyroid clonotypes above 0.001 frequency.

Germline assignment: CDR1 MGHDK and CDR2 SYGVNS. The CDR3 sequence is 18 residues long. Trimming took 6 bases from V and 4 from J; bases not matched to a gene: 12. For repertoire sequencing, the TCR beta CDR3 regions were amplified from RNA transcripts. After a first-round RT-PCR with HTBI primers, a second-round multiplex PCR was run. TCRdb processed the multiplex PCR reads anew with MiXCR; each CDR3 protein has one entry. This repertoire shows 650,000 to 900,000 distinct CDR3 sequences, around 40% found once; its top ten account for approximately 43%. The table lists this clonotype with a few counts. Its antigen remains unidentified. Those donors who had ophthalmopathy presented with moderate-to-severe activity, a CAS of ≥3, a NOSPECS of ≥4 and a duration under 3 months. Enrollment excluded any patients with other autoimmune diseases, uncontrolled infections, pregnancy or lactation.

This sequence joins TRBV25-1 and TRBJ2-2; 12 bases are shared with TRBD2. Sequencing input: peripheral blood. The clonotype was recovered from an adult man with Graves' ophthalmopathy. The CDR3 DNA reads TGTGCCAGCAGCCACCATCAGACTAGCGGGAGAGTCACCGGGGAGCTGTTTTTT. Its protein is CASSHHQTSGRVTGELFF.